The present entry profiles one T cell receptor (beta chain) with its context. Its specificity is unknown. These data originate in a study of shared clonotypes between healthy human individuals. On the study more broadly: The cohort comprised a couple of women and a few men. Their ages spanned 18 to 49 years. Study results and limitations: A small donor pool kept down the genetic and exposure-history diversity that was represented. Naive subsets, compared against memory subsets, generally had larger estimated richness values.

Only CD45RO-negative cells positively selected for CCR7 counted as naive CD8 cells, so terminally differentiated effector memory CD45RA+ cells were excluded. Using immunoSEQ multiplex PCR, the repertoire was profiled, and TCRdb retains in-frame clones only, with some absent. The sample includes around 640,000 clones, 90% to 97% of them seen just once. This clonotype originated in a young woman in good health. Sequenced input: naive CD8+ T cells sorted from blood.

The CDR3 coding sequence is TGTGCCAGCAGTTTACCCCGACAGCTCTATGGCTACACCTTC. This codes for CASSLPRQLYGYTF. The J gene is TRBJ1-2, the V gene TRBV27, with a possible D match to TRBD1 (5 bases). The CDR3 consists of 14 residues. The V gene's germline CDR1 is MNHEY and CDR2 SMNVEV (reference sequence). V shed 2 bases and J shed 4 bases, with 11 bases lying between them.